These 20 T cell receptor beta chains originate from one sample sequenced in a study of CXCR3-negative and CXCR3-positive naive CD8 T cells. These TCRs are of unknown antigen specificity. The study made its TRB cDNA libraries by 5' RACE, adding UMI labels. TCRdb re-called the 5' RACE reads and catalogs CDR3 proteins one per entry, DNA excluded. This repertoire includes about 63,000 distinct CDR3 sequences. Whole-study results and caveats: Naive CXCR3-positive cells had TRB CDR3s more hydrophobic than those of CXCR3-negative naive cells.

The sequenced sample was naive CXCR3+ CD8+ T cells from blood. As for subset: CD45RO-CCR7+CD27+CD95- naive CD8+ T cells expressing CXCR3 (TNR3+). Source of these receptors: a human donor in good health. Some clones in this sample may be carry-over from other donors' samples.

V and J are TRBV12-3 or TRBV12-4 and TRBJ2-3; TCRdb's D call of TRBD1 is untestable without DNA. The CDR3 has 19 residues. The CDR3 loop is CASSGSGQIKNLYTDTQYF.

The chain employs TRBV6-5 and TRBJ1-1; TCRdb's D call, TRBD1, is unchecked because there is no DNA. Germline values: CDR1 MNHEY, CDR2 SVGAGI. CDR3 length: 15 residues. The CDR3 loop is CASSTPDTVNTEAFF.

The gene calls are TRBV10-3 and TRBJ2-1; no DNA is available, so the TRBD2 call from TCRdb remains unchecked. This CDR3 spans 16 amino acids. Germline V gives CDR1 ENHRY, CDR2 SYGVKD. CDR3 sequence reads: CAISGDRSGKEDEQFF.

The J gene is TRBJ2-1, the V gene TRBV14; absent DNA, TCRdb's TRBD1 call cannot be checked. Germline values: CDR1 SGHDN, CDR2 FVKESK. The CDR3 runs 16 residues. CDR3 in amino acids: CASSQFLTGGDNEQFF.

This chain links TRBV14 with TRBJ2-5; TCRdb gives TRBD2 as the D gene, but with no DNA this cannot be confirmed. This CDR3 region has 13 residues. The germline V gene has CDR1 SGHDN and CDR2 FVKESK. The CDR3 loop reads CASRGRGQETQYF.

V gene TRBV10-3 combines with J gene TRBJ2-7; the TRBD1 assignment by TCRdb is unverifiable without DNA. CDR1 ENHRY and CDR2 SYGVKD come from the germline V gene. The CDR3 runs to 13 residues. The CDR3: CAIRGTDPYEQYF.

Here the CDR3 reads CASRGVALSSYNSPLHF. The chain employs TRBV5-1 and TRBJ1-6; TCRdb calls TRBD1, which cannot be checked without DNA. Germline V lookup: CDR1 SGHRS, CDR2 YFSETQ. The CDR3 is 17 residues long.

The chain couples TRBV29-1 to TRBJ2-3; with no DNA, the TCRdb D assignment of TRBD2 cannot be verified. The CDR3 runs to 13 residues. Germline V gene sequence: CDR1 SQVTM, CDR2 ANQGSEA. CDR3 protein: CSGTSGYSDTQYF.

The chain couples TRBV7-2 to TRBJ2-3; TCRdb designates TRBD1, a call that cannot be tested without DNA. CDR3 length: 13 amino acids. Germline assignment: CDR1 SGHTA and CDR2 FQGNSA. CDR3 in amino acids: CASRPTASPTQYF.

CDR3 amino acids: CSVPLGEKLFF. V usage is TRBV29-1 and J usage is TRBJ1-4. Germline CDR1 and CDR2: SQVTM and ANQGSEA. This CDR3 spans 11 amino acids.

The chain employs TRBV30 and TRBJ2-2; the D gene TCRdb calls, TRBD1, cannot be checked with no DNA. The germline gives CDR1 GTSNPN, CDR2 SVGIG (reference sequence). The CDR3 has 15 residues. The CDR3 spells CAWSVPGAEAGELFF.

The chain combines TRBV4-2 with TRBJ2-7; the D gene TCRdb calls, TRBD1, cannot be checked with no DNA. There are 16 residues in the CDR3. Per the germline V gene, CDR1 is LGHNA and CDR2 is YNFKEQ. CDR3 in amino acids: CASTPDMGDSPYEQYF.

The rearrangement links TRBV19 to TRBJ2-7; the TCRdb call, TRBD1, lacks DNA for checking. This CDR3 contains 16 residues. The germline V gene encodes CDR1 LNHDA and CDR2 SQIVND (reference sequence). The CDR3 sequence is CATNGFGQGNSYEQYF.

The chain joins TRBV19 to TRBJ1-1. The CDR3 length is 15 residues. CDR1 is LNHDA, CDR2 SQIVND, per germline (reference sequence). The CDR3 region is CASSELRARSTEAFF. The whole variable domain, filled in from reference TRBV19 and TRBJ1-1, reads DGGITQSPKYLFRKEGQNVTLSCEQNLNHDAMYWYRQDPGQGLRLIYYSQIVNDFQKGDIAEGYSVSREKKESFPLTVTSAQKNPTAFYLCASSELRARSTEAFFGQGTRLTVV.

The rearrangement links TRBV12-3 or TRBV12-4 to TRBJ2-7. There are 15 residues in the CDR3. Here the CDR3 reads CASSLAGVLVDEQYF.

V usage is TRBV4-1 and J usage is TRBJ2-2; TCRdb reports TRBD1, a call that lacks DNA to check it against. From germline, CDR1 is MGHRA and CDR2 YSYEKL. This CDR3 contains 16 residues. CDR3 sequence reads: CASSQDGFPGTGELFF.

This chain joins TRBV29-1 and TRBJ1-2. This CDR3 is built from 13 residues. Germline V gene lookup returns CDR1 SQVTM and CDR2 ANQGSEA. CDR3 sequence reads: CSVVWVGRSGYTF.

The gene calls are TRBV6-5 and TRBJ1-2; checking the TCRdb D call of TRBD1 is not possible without DNA. Germline CDR1 is MNHEY and CDR2 is SVGAGI. The length of the CDR3 is 13 residues. CDR3 residues: CASRPTGSGGYTF.

The CDR3 here is CASSLALSAPNEQFF. J is TRBJ2-1 and V is TRBV11-1; TCRdb lists TRBD1, though no DNA is available to test this call. Per the germline V gene, CDR1 is SGHAT and CDR2 is FQDESV (reference sequence). The CDR3 sequence is 15 residues long.

This chain links TRBV6-2 or TRBV6-3 with TRBJ2-5; TCRdb indicates TRBD1, and absent DNA this call remains unverified. From germline, CDR1 is MNHEY and CDR2 SVGEGT. The CDR3 has 13 residues. CDR3 sequence: CASSPGTEETQYF.